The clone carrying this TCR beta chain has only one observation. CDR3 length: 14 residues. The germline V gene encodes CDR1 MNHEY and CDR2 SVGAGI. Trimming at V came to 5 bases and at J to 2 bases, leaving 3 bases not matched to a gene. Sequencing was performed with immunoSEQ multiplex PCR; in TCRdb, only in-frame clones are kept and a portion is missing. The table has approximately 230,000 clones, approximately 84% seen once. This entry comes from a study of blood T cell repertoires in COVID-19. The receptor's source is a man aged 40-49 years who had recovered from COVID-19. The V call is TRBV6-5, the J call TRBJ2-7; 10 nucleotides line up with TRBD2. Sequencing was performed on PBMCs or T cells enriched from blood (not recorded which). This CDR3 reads CASSNLAGAYEQYF. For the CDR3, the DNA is TGTGCCAGCAGTAACCTAGCGGGAGCCTACGAGCAGTACTTC.